The 5 T cell receptor beta chains below all came from one sample that was sequenced in a study of Graves' ophthalmopathy and Graves' hyperthyroidism. Scientists amplified the TCR beta CDR3 regions from RNA transcripts. HTBI-primed first-round RT-PCR preceded second-round multiplex PCR. One entry per CDR3 protein, called by TCRdb with MiXCR from the multiplex PCR reads. The table has hundreds of thousands of distinct CDR3 sequences, about a fifth seen once; the top ten hold 7.1%. Sequences were obtained from peripheral blood. The receptors derive from a young woman with stable Graves' hyperthyroidism. Some clones in this sample may be carry-over from other donors' samples.

This clonotype occurred many times. CDR3 region: CASSFQLGGYTF. The CDR3 DNA reads TGTGCCAGCAGCTTCCAATTGGGTGGCTACACCTTC. This chain connects TRBV7-9 to TRBJ1-2; D call uncertain. The V gene's germline CDR1 is SEHNR and CDR2 FQNEAQ (reference sequence). V gave up 3 bases and J gave up 7 bases, with 9 bases separating them. The CDR3 runs to 12 residues.

The chain carries TRBV12-3 or TRBV12-4 and TRBJ1-1, with 9 bases that match TRBD1. The CDR3 contains 14 residues. V dropped 5 bases and J dropped 4; count of bases not matched to a gene: 5. The CDR3 loop reads CASSINRGLTEAFF. The CDR3 bases are TGTGCCAGCAGTATAAACAGGGGGCTCACTGAAGCTTTCTTT.

This clonotype was counted only a few times. V and J are TRBV28 and TRBJ1-6; D is ambiguous. The CDR3 contains 15 residues. The germline V and J ends were trimmed by 3 bases and 8 bases, with 14 bases remaining between them. From germline, CDR1 is MDHEN and CDR2 SYDVKM. CDR3 in DNA: TGTGCCAGCAGTTTCTCGGCAGGAGTAGATTCACCCCTCCACTTT. This encodes CASSFSAGVDSPLHF. The variable domain in full, completed from reference TRBV28 and TRBJ1-6, reads DVKVTQSSRYLVKRTGEKVFLECVQDMDHENMFWYRQDPGLGLRLIYFSYDVKMKEKGDIPEGYSVSREKKERFSLILESASTNQTSMYLCASSFSAGVDSPLHFGNGTRLTVT.

The sample holds many counts of this clonotype. This chain connects TRBV6-2 or TRBV6-3 to TRBJ1-5; D is perhaps TRBD1 (6 bases). The V gene lost 4 bases and the J gene lost 4 bases, with 17 bases spanning the gap. CDR1 and CDR2 from the germline V gene are MNHEY and SVGEGT. The CDR3 loop spans 16 amino acids. The CDR3 reads CASSSIGDNPNQPQHF. CDR3 bases: TGTGCCAGCAGTTCCATCGGGGACAACCCAAATCAGCCCCAGCATTTT.

This clonotype was recorded at least ten times. This chain connects TRBV6-1 to TRBJ1-1, with TRBD1 matching 7 bases. The V gene's germline CDR1 is MNHNS and CDR2 SASEGT. The CDR3 runs to 15 residues. J lost 1 base, V lost 6 bases, and 8 bases had no gene match. The CDR3 nucleotides read TGTGCCAGCAGACCGCGGACAGGTGCGAACACTGAAGCTTTCTTT. This encodes CASRPRTGANTEAFF.